The sequence of this T cell receptor beta chain was determined in a study of cytomegalovirus exposure and HLA in healthy donors. Findings and limits, study-wide: Most of the TCR beta V segments (in an earlier analysis) were productive either about 90% or about 30% of the time. As a later analysis revealed, most CMV-associated TCR beta chains appeared HLA-restricted.

This CDR3 has 18 amino acids. V trimming: 4 bases; J trimming: 3 bases; junction bases outside the gene matches: 11. The germline V gene has CDR1 MDHEN and CDR2 SYDVKM. The PCR made use of 60 Vbeta and 13 Jbeta primers. The protocol was immunoSEQ multiplex PCR, while the TCRdb copy is restricted to in-frame clones and leaves out a portion. The sample contains roughly 160,000 clones, 60% to 85% of which appear only once. This clone was seen more than once but under ten times. Its target is not known. Input material: PBMCs. This receptor was obtained from a man aged 25-40 years in good health and CMV-seropositive. This sequence joins TRBV28 and TRBJ2-5; 13 bases line up with TRBD2. The CDR3 reads CASSSLAGGPTQKETQYF. The CDR3 DNA is TGTGCCAGCAGTTCACTAGCGGGGGGGCCCACCCAGAAAGAGACCCAGTACTTC.